This record looks at one TCR beta chain sequence and its context. Its antigen remains unknown. Assay used: immunoSEQ multiplex PCR; TCRdb lists only in-frame clones, some missing. Among tens of thousands of clones listed, roughly 80% were seen once. CDR1 GTSNPN and CDR2 SVGIG come from the germline V gene (reference sequence). The CDR3 sequence is 13 residues long. The V gene lost 0 bases and the J gene lost 9 bases, with 14 bases spanning the gap. Time point given: week 23, last vaccination. Doses consisted of 300 ug of mutant IDH1 20-mer peptide each, paired with topical imiquimod. The data originate from a study of a mutant IDH1 vaccine in newly diagnosed glioma. Study as a whole: Of treated patients, 62.5% were men and roughly 38% women, averaging around 39 years.

Regarding the study as a whole: In around 93% of patients, immune responses induced by the vaccine occurred.

This receptor was taken from a man between 50 and 59 years old with glioma. The J gene is TRBJ1-2, the V gene TRBV30; D unresolved. The sample here was PBMCs, taken from a glioma patient whose treatment included an IDH1 peptide vaccine. CDR3: CAWSVLGVYRYTF. DNA of the CDR3: TGTGCCTGGAGTGTACTCGGCGTTTACCGCTACACCTTC.